This T cell receptor (beta chain) was retrieved from a study of PD-L1 blockade in urothelial cancer. For the study at large: Patients began atezolizumab, 1,200 mg intravenously every 3 weeks, at some point between 2013 and 2015. Median T cell yield per blood sample was more than 120,000 cells.

Spiked synthetic TCR analogs estimated absolute template abundance per PCR. Repertoires were generated with immunoSEQ multiplex PCR, while TCRdb's copy carries only in-frame clones and drops some. The profile shows 30,000 or so clones, around 86% of them singletons. This CDR3 is built from 15 residues. The V and J ends lost 5 bases and 3 bases respectively, with 14 bases between them. Per the germline V gene, CDR1 is SGHTA and CDR2 is FQGNSA. Overall study findings and caveats: Tumor-linked clones in blood grew more by 3 weeks in durable-benefit patients.

Note on this clone: Its specificity is unknown.

The origin of this receptor is a man in his fifties with urothelial cancer. Material: PBMCs, obtained around atezolizumab (anti-PD-L1) treatment. V is TRBV7-2 and J is TRBJ1-5, with D perhaps matching TRBD1 (6 bases). The CDR3 DNA follows: TGTGCCAGCAGCCCGACCGGGACAAACAATCAGCCCCAGCATTTT. It translates to CASSPTGTNNQPQHF.